These 8 T cell receptor beta chains came from one sample sequenced in a study of blood T cell repertoires in COVID-19. Sequencing used immunoSEQ multiplex PCR; TCRdb keeps in-frame clones, though not all of them. The top ten clones hold about 4.8% of a sample with roughly 40,000 clones, about 86% of them seen once. Sample: peripheral blood. Source of these receptors: a man between 35 and 55 years old with active COVID-19.

A few counts support this clone. The chain is built from TRBV7-9 and TRBJ2-7; TRBD1 aligns across 11 bases. Germline lookup yields CDR1 SEHNR and CDR2 FQNEAQ (reference sequence). The CDR3 has 15 amino acids. V dropped 7 bases and J dropped 3; count of bases not matched to a gene: 8. CDR3 in amino acids: CASIHRDRGIYEQYF. The CDR3 nucleotides read TGTGCCAGCATCCACCGGGACAGGGGGATCTACGAGCAGTACTTC.

This clone was observed a few times. CDR3: CASTFNRRPNSPLHF. The CDR3 coding sequence is TGTGCCAGCACCTTCAACCGGCGGCCTAATTCACCCCTCCACTTT. V usage is TRBV28 and J usage is TRBJ1-6, with D unresolved. The V and J ends lost 7 bases and 6 bases respectively, with 16 bases between them. CDR1 and CDR2 from the germline V gene are MDHEN and SYDVKM. The length of the CDR3 is 15 residues.

The chain is built from TRBV18 and TRBJ1-2, with 7 positions matching TRBD1. The CDR3 is made up of 17 amino acids. Per the germline V gene, CDR1 is KGHSH and CDR2 is LQKENI. Germline trimming cut 1 base from V and 0 bases from J; bases unmatched to any gene: 8. CDR3 DNA: TGTGCCAGCTCACCACGCCCCGGGACAGATACTAACTATGGCTACACCTTC. Protein product: CASSPRPGTDTNYGYTF.

This chain joins TRBV10-3 and TRBJ1-1; tentatively, D is TRBD1 (5 bases). The V gene's germline CDR1 is ENHRY and CDR2 SYGVKD. The CDR3 has 12 amino acids. Trimming removed 8 bases at V and 1 base at J, with 8 bases between. In DNA form, the CDR3 reads TGTGCCATCGCACAGGAGAACACTGAAGCTTTCTTT. This sequence encodes CAIAQENTEAFF.

This clone was counted only a few times. The V gene is TRBV28, the J gene TRBJ2-5; D possibly corresponds to TRBD2 (5 bases). The CDR3 is 13 residues long. The V end was cut by 1 base, the J end by 5 bases, with 8 bases between. Germline lookup yields CDR1 MDHEN and CDR2 SYDVKM. The CDR3 coding sequence is TGTGCCAGCAGTTTATCTAGCATGGAGACCCAGTACTTC. Translated: CASSLSSMETQYF.

The chain couples TRBV19 to TRBJ2-7; 12 nucleotides align to TRBD1. CDR1 and CDR2 (germline): LNHDA, SQIVND (reference sequence). V shed 4 bases, J shed 7 bases, and the junction held 5 bases outside the gene matches. The CDR3 loop spans 14 amino acids. Here the CDR3 DNA reads TGTGCCAGTAGTAGGGGACAGGGGGCGCGAGAGCAGTACTTC. As protein: CASSRGQGAREQYF.

The rearrangement uses TRBV3-1 (or the pseudogene TRBV3-2) and TRBJ1-2; D remains unclear. Germline CDR1 and CDR2: LGHDT and YNNKEL (reference sequence). The CDR3 covers 13 residues. Deletions cut 4 bases from V and 1 base from J, with 7 bases between. For the CDR3, the DNA is TGTGCCAGCAGCCGAACAAATAACTATGGCTACACCTTC. This encodes CASSRTNNYGYTF.

V gene TRBV7-8 combines with J gene TRBJ2-3; 7 bases agree with TRBD2. Germline V gives CDR1 SGHVS, CDR2 FQNEAQ. V trimming: 1 base; J trimming: 8 bases; junction bases outside the gene matches: 12. The length of the CDR3 is 16 residues. This CDR3 reads CASSLVSSGNGGTQYF. The CDR3 DNA is TGTGCCAGCAGCTTAGTTTCCAGCGGGAACGGAGGTACGCAGTATTTT.